The text below deals with one T cell receptor (beta chain). The record originates from a study of blood T cell repertoires in COVID-19. Study at large: Donors in the United States, Italy and Spain gave samples during acute or convalescent COVID-19. PBMCs, B-cell-depleted T cells, or T cells provided the cDNA or gDNA that made up the material.

V lost 1 base and J lost 5; bases outside the gene matches: 4. The CDR3 covers 15 residues. Germline values: CDR1 LGHNA, CDR2 YNFKEQ. Original data processing: For nucleated cells, counts were estimated from reference gene primer amplification. Profiling relied on immunoSEQ multiplex PCR, and the TCRdb table lists in-frame clones only, not all of them. V and J calls and clone size are those listed in that table; D and trimming were worked out from the DNA. The sample includes around 130,000 clones, 70% to 80% seen only once; the top ten take approximately 8%. This clonotype originated in a human donor in a cohort sampled during active COVID-19. Source material: peripheral blood. This chain links TRBV4-2 with TRBJ1-2, with TRBD1 matching 10 bases. The CDR3 bases are TGTGCCAGCAGCCAAGCCGGGACAGGGGCATATGGCTACACCTTC. Translating gives CASSQAGTGAYGYTF.